A single sample gave rise to the 9 T cell receptor beta chains below, sequenced in a study of blood T cells in healthy people across ages. Using a J-beta primer mix together with a sample-barcoded 5' primer, a second PCR was run for roughly 7 to 11 cycles. TCRdb reanalysed the 5' RACE reads using MiXCR and keeps one entry per CDR3 protein. This table holds some 760,000 distinct CDR3 sequences, about 25% found once. This sample was shared with a second study, whose subject was T cells of mothers and their children.

Sequenced input: blood. Source of these receptors: a boy aged 5-17 years in good health.

The rearrangement joins TRBV7-9 to TRBJ1-3; D is undetermined. Germline-derived CDR1 and CDR2 are SEHNR and FQNEAQ (reference sequence). The CDR3 length is 14 residues. Trimming pared 3 bases from V and 0 bases from J, leaving 6 bases between. CDR3 sequence: CASSLKGSGNTIYF. The CDR3 DNA is TGTGCCAGCAGCTTGAAGGGCTCTGGAAACACCATATATTTT. Combining the CDR3 with reference TRBV7-9 and TRBJ1-3 gives the whole variable domain DTGVSQNPRHKITKRGQNVTFRCDPISEHNRLYWYRQTLGQGPEFLTYFQNEAQLEKSRLLSDRFSAERPKGSFSTLEIQRTEQGDSAMYLCASSLKGSGNTIYFGEGSWLTVV.

This clonotype was counted a few times. This chain uses TRBV6-6 with TRBJ1-2; maybe TRBD1 (5 bases). Germline CDR1 MNHNY, CDR2 SVGAGI (reference sequence). Trimming shortened V by 4 bases and J by 10 bases, and 16 bases separated the two germline ends. The CDR3 extends over 13 amino acids. CDR3 protein: CASSSGAQYDYTF. Written as DNA, the CDR3 is TGTGCCAGCAGTTCCGGGGCCCAGTACGACTACACCTTC.

The chain has TRBV13 and TRBJ2-3; D remains ambiguous. The CDR3 has 13 amino acids. V was trimmed by 8 bases and J by 0 bases, leaving 9 bases between them. The germline gives CDR1 PRHDT, CDR2 FYEKMQ (reference sequence). In DNA, the CDR3 is TGTGCCAGCGCGACTTCTAGCACAGATACGCAGTATTTT. Amino acids: CASATSSTDTQYF.

The J gene is TRBJ2-1, the V gene TRBV5-5; 8 nucleotides agree with TRBD2. Germline V lookup: CDR1 SGHKS, CDR2 YYEKEE (reference sequence). Trimming cost V 4 bases and J 7 bases; bases outside gene matches: 4. The CDR3 has 13 residues. The CDR3 DNA reads as TGTGCCAGCAGCGCCGTAGCGGGAAATGAGCAGTTCTTC. It is translated as CASSAVAGNEQFF.

This clonotype was recorded at least ten times. The chain combines TRBV5-4 with TRBJ2-4; D is perhaps TRBD2 (6 bases). The CDR3 is made up of 15 amino acids. Per germline, CDR1 SGHNT and CDR2 YYREEE (reference sequence). The V gene lost 2 bases and the J gene lost 9 bases, with 18 bases spanning the gap. CDR3 protein: CASSFGIGGQGIQYF. DNA of the CDR3: TGTGCCAGCAGCTTTGGTATCGGGGGTCAGGGCATTCAGTACTTC. Drawing the rest from reference TRBV5-4 and TRBJ2-4, the complete variable domain is ETGVTQSPTHLIKTRGQQVTLRCSSQSGHNTVSWYQQALGQGPQFIFQYYREEENGRGNFPPRFSGLQFPNYSSELNVNALELDDSALYLCASSFGIGGQGIQYFGAGTRLSVL.

To note about this clonotype: One end of the junction fails to match germline, which may point to a read error. The chain is built from TRBV29-1 and TRBJ1-1; D remains ambiguous. The CDR3 totals 13 residues. Germline V gene sequence: CDR1 SQVTM, CDR2 ANQGSEA. The CDR3 is CSVVAARNTEALF. Here the CDR3 DNA reads TGCAGCGTTGTAGCTGCGAGGAACACTGAAGCTCTCTTT.

The rearrangement links TRBV19 to TRBJ1-1; no definite D call. The germline V and J ends were trimmed by 7 bases and 1 base, with 19 bases remaining between them. Germline V CDR1 and CDR2: LNHDA, SQIVND (reference sequence). The CDR3 consists of 16 residues. The CDR3 nucleotides read TGTGCCAGTACCGACGTTAGCCTAGGAAGGAACACTGAAGCTTTCTTT. It translates to CASTDVSLGRNTEAFF. The full variable domain, rest sourced from reference TRBV19 and TRBJ1-1, is DGGITQSPKYLFRKEGQNVTLSCEQNLNHDAMYWYRQDPGQGLRLIYYSQIVNDFQKGDIAEGYSVSREKKESFPLTVTSAQKNPTAFYLCASTDVSLGRNTEAFFGQGTRLTVV.

The CDR3: CASSLDFGGVPGYTF. The CDR3, as DNA: TGTGCCAGCAGCTTAGATTTCGGGGGGGTCCCTGGCTACACCTTC. This chain connects TRBV7-2 to TRBJ1-2; possible D gene TRBD1, 5 bases. The CDR3 spans 15 residues. Per the germline V gene, CDR1 is SGHTA and CDR2 is FQGNSA. V was pared by 1 base and J by 7 bases, with 16 bases between.

This clonotype has at least ten counts. Mismatch with germline at one junction end may stem from a read error. The chain uses TRBV4-3 and TRBJ2-5, with 11 bases aligning to TRBD2. There are 15 residues in the CDR3. The V gene's germline CDR1 is LGHNA and CDR2 YSLEER. CDR3 DNA sequence: TGTGCCAGCAGCCTTGGGACTAGCGGTCAAGAGACCCAGTACTTC. As protein: CASSLGTSGQETQYF.